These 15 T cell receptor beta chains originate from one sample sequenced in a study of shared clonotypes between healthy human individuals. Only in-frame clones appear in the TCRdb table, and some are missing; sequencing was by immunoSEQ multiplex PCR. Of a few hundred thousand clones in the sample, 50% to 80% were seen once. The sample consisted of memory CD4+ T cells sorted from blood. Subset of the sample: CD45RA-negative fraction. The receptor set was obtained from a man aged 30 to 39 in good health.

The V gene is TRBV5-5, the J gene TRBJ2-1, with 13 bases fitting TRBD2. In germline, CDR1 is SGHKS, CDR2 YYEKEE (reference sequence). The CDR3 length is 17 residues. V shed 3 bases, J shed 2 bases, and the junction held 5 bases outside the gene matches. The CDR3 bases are TGTGCCAGCAGCTCCCGGACTAGCGGGGGTACCTACAATGAGCAGTTCTTC. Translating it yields CASSSRTSGGTYNEQFF.

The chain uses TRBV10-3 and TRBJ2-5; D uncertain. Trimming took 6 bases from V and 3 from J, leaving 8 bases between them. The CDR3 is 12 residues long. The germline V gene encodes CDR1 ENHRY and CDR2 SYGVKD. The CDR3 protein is CAISLAKETQYF. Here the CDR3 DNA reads TGTGCCATCAGCTTGGCCAAAGAGACCCAGTACTTC.

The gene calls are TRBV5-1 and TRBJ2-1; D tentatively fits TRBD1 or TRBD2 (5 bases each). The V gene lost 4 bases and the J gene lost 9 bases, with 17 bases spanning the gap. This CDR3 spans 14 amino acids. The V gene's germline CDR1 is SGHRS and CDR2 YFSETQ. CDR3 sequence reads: CASSGGVERGEQFF. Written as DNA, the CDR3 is TGCGCCAGCAGCGGGGGAGTTGAACGAGGTGAGCAGTTCTTC.

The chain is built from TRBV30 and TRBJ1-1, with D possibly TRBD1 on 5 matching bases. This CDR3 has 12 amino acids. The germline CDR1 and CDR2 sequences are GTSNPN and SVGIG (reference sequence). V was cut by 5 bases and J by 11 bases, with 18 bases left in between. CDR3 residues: CAWLIQGWYAFF. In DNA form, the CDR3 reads TGTGCCTGGCTAATTCAGGGTTGGTATGCTTTCTTT.

CDR3 in amino acids: CASSPVGTGPYSGNTIYF. The CDR3, as DNA: TGTGCCAGCTCACCAGTCGGGACAGGCCCGTACTCTGGAAACACCATATATTTT. This chain links TRBV18 with TRBJ1-3, with TRBD1 matching 8 bases. The CDR3 spans 18 residues. Germline lookup yields CDR1 KGHSH and CDR2 LQKENI. The V segment lost 2 bases and the J segment 0 bases; nucleotides outside the gene matches: 9.

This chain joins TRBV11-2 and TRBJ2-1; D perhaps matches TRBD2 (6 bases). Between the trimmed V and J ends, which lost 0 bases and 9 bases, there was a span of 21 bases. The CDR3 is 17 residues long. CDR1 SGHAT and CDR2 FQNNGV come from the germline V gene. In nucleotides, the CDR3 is TGTGCCAGCAGCTTAGATCGGGTACTAGCATATGCCAGTGAGCAGTTCTTC. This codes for CASSLDRVLAYASEQFF.

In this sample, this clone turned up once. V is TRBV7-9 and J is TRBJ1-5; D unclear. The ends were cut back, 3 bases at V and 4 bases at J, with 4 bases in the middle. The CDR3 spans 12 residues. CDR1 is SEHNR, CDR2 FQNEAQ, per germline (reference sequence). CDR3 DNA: TGTGCCAGCAGCTTCTCGAATCAGCCCCAGCATTTT. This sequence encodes CASSFSNQPQHF. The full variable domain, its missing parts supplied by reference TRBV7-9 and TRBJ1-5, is DTGVSQNPRHKITKRGQNVTFRCDPISEHNRLYWYRQTLGQGPEFLTYFQNEAQLEKSRLLSDRFSAERPKGSFSTLEIQRTEQGDSAMYLCASSFSNQPQHFGDGTRLSIL.

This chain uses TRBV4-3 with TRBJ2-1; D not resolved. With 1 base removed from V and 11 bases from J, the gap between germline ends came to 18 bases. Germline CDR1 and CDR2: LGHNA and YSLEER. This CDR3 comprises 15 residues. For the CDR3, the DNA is TGCGCCAGCAGCCAAGTTAGGGATCCCAACGCGAAGCAGTTCTTC. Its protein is CASSQVRDPNAKQFF.

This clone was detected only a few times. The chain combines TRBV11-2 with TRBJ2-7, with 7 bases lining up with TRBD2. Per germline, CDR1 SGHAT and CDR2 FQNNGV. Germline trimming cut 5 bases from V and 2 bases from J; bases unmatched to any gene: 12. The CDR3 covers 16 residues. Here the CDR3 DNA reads TGTGCCAGCAGCGCCACCCCCGGCGCGGGAGCCTACGAGCAGTACTTC. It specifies CASSATPGAGAYEQYF. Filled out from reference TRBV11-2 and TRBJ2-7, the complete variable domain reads EAGVAQSPRYKIIEKRQSVAFWCNPISGHATLYWYQQILGQGPKLLIQFQNNGVVDDSQLPKDRFSAERLKGVDSTLKIQPAKLEDSAVYLCASSATPGAGAYEQYFGPGTRLTVT.

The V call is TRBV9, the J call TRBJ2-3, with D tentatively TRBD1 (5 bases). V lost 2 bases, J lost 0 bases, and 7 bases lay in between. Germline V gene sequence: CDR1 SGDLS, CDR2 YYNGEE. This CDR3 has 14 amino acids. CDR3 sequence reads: CASSVDKSTDTQYF. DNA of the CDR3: TGTGCCAGCAGCGTGGACAAGAGCACAGATACGCAGTATTTT.

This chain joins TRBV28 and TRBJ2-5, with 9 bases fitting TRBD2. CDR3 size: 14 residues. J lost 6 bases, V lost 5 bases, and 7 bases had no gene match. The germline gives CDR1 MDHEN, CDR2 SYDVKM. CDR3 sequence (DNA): TGTGCCAGCAGTAATAGCGGGAGAAGAAAGACCCAGTACTTC. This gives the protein CASSNSGRRKTQYF.

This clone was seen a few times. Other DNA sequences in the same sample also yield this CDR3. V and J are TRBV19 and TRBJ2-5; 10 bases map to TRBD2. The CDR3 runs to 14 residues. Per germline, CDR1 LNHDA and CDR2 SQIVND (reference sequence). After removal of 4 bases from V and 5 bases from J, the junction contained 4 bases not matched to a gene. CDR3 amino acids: CASSRTSGLETQYF. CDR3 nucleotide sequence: TGTGCCAGTAGTAGGACTAGCGGCCTTGAGACCCAGTACTTC.

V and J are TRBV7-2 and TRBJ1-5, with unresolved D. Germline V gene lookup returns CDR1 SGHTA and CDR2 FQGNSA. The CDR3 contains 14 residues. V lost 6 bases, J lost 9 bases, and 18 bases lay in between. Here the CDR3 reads CASSVQSSLRPQHF. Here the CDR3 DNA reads TGTGCCAGCAGTGTCCAGTCCTCCCTTAGGCCCCAGCATTTT. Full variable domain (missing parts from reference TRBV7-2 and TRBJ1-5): GAGVSQSPSNKVTEKGKDVELRCDPISGHTALYWYRQSLGQGLEFLIYFQGNSAPDKSGLPSDRFSAERTGGSVSTLTIQRTQQEDSAVYLCASSVQSSLRPQHFGDGTRLSIL.

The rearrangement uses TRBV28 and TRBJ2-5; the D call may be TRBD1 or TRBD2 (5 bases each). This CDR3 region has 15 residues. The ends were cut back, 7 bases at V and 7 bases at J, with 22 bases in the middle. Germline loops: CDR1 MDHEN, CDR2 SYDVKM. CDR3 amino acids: CASISWGRSSGTQYF. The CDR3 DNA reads TGTGCCAGCATAAGCTGGGGGAGATCATCGGGGACCCAGTACTTC.

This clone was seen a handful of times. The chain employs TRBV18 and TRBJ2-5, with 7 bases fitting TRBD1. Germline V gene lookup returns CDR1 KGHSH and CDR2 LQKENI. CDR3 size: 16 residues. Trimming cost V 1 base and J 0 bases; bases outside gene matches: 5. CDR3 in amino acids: CASSPRDRDDQETQYF. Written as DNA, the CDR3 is TGTGCCAGCTCACCACGAGACAGGGATGACCAAGAGACCCAGTACTTC. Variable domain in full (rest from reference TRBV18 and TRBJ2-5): NAGVMQNPRHLVRRRGQEARLRCSPMKGHSHVYWYRQLPEEGLKFMVYLQKENIIDESGMPKERFSAEFPKEGPSILRIQQVVRGDSAAYFCASSPRDRDDQETQYFGPGTRLLVL.